A selection of T cell receptor beta chains follows, all from one sample in a study of a mutant IDH1 vaccine in newly diagnosed glioma. These receptors lack a known antigen. TCRdb's table, derived via immunoSEQ multiplex PCR, lists solely in-frame clones and lacks some. The table includes roughly 40,000 clones, about 89% detected once. Sequencing was performed on PBMCs, taken from a glioma patient whose treatment included an IDH1 peptide vaccine. The receptors were gathered from a man in his forties or fifties with glioma. Both conserved end residues are part of each CDR3. D genes are given only for firm matches. Not every row has a clone size; where given, it reads once, few, many or a size class.

clone size,D gene,J gene,V gene,CDR3 protein,CDR3 DNA
.,.,TRBJ2-3,TRBV4-2,CASSLSPGTGTDTQYF,TGTGCCAGCAGCCTATCTCCCGGGACTGGCACAGATACGCAGTATTTT
.,.,TRBJ1-2,TRBV7-2,CASSLALGADLYGYTF,TGTGCCAGCAGCTTAGCTTTAGGGGCTGACCTCTATGGCTACACCTTC
.,.,TRBJ1-1,TRBV28,CASSGGLTEAFF,TGTGCCAGCAGTGGGGGGCTTACTGAAGCTTTCTTT
.,.,TRBJ2-5,TRBV5-1,CASSQAFWSGASETQYF,TGCGCCAGCAGCCAAGCTTTCTGGTCAGGAGCTTCGGAGACCCAGTACTTC
.,TRBD2,TRBJ2-1,TRBV7-2,CASSFRGLVYNEQFF,TGTGCCAGCAGTTTCCGCGGACTAGTCTACAATGAGCAGTTCTTC
once,.,TRBJ1-1,TRBV11-1,CASSWATEAFF,TGTGCCAGCAGCTGGGCAACTGAAGCTTTCTTT
.,.,TRBJ2-7,TRBV28,CASRGSYEQYF,TGTGCCAGTAGGGGATCCTACGAGCAGTACTTC
.,.,TRBJ2-7,TRBV19,CASRLQGSTYEQYF,TGTGCCAGTCGGCTCCAGGGGTCAACCTACGAGCAGTACTTC
.,TRBD1,TRBJ1-3,TRBV6-5,CASIRDRSGNTIYF,TGTGCCAGCATTCGGGACAGAAGTGGAAACACCATATATTTT
.,TRBD1,TRBJ1-5,TRBV19,CASSISQGGSQPQHF,TGTGCCAGTAGTATATCACAGGGGGGAAGTCAGCCCCAGCATTTT
.,.,TRBJ2-3,TRBV5-1,CASSLGNRPPDTQYF,TGCGCCAGCAGCCTAGGGAACCGTCCCCCAGATACGCAGTATTTT
.,.,TRBJ1-3,TRBV27,CASRLGGTGNTIYF,TGTGCCAGCAGACTAGGGGGGACTGGAAACACCATATATTTT
.,.,TRBJ1-2,TRBV4-2,CASSQDWQVARGYTF,TGTGCCAGCAGCCAAGATTGGCAGGTCGCACGGGGCTACACCTTC
.,.,TRBJ1-2,TRBV27,CASSDHLGPLDGYTF,TGTGCCAGCAGTGATCACCTAGGGCCTCTTGATGGCTACACCTTC
.,TRBD2,TRBJ2-7,TRBV6-6,CASRSPLAESYEQYF,TGTGCCAGCAGGAGTCCACTAGCGGAGTCCTACGAGCAGTACTTC
once,.,TRBJ1-1,TRBV28,CASTQGGGTEAFF,TGTGCCAGCACACAGGGTGGGGGCACTGAAGCTTTCTTT
.,.,TRBJ1-3,TRBV30,CAWSDGAGNTIYF,TGTGCCTGGAGTGACGGGGCGGGAAACACCATATATTTT
.,.,TRBJ2-7,TRBV6-5,CASRLRGDRDYEQYF,TGTGCCAGCAGACTTAGGGGCGATCGGGACTACGAGCAGTACTTC
once,TRBD1,TRBJ1-1,TRBV18,CASSPVRGQGAEAFF,TGTGCCAGCTCACCGGTCCGGGGACAGGGGGCTGAAGCTTTCTTT
.,.,TRBJ2-7,TRBV7-2,CASSMGGRGNEQYF,TGTGCCAGCAGTATGGGCGGCCGGGGCAACGAGCAGTACTTC
.,.,TRBJ1-6,TRBV13,CASRPRQAGSSPLHF,TGTGCCAGCAGACCTCGACAGGCTGGGAGTTCACCCCTCCACTTT